The rows below give T cell receptor beta chains drawn from one sample of a study of spatial heterogeneity in lung cancer. Each CDR3 protein gets one entry after TCRdb re-called the 5' RACE reads with MiXCR. The sample lists 95,000 to 130,000 distinct CDR3 sequences; 10% to 15% were seen once. The sample was PBMCs, taken at follow-up. The origin of the receptors is a male donor with early-stage non-small cell lung cancer. Both conserved end residues are part of each CDR3. The order of the fields is clone size, J gene, V gene, D gene, CDR3 DNA, CDR3 protein. D genes are given only for firm matches. For some rows the clone size is stated as once, few or many, or as a class when expanded; others skip it.

>few|TRBJ2-7|TRBV7-9|TRBD1
TGTGCCAGCAGCTTCAACAGGGGCCGTTCCTCCTACGAGCAGTACTTC
CASSFNRGRSSYEQYF
>many|TRBJ2-6|TRBV20-1|TRBD2
TGCAGTGCTAGGAAAGCGGGGGACTCTGGGGCCAACGTCCTGACTTTC
CSARKAGDSGANVLTF
>.|TRBJ2-7|TRBV9|.
TGTGCCAGCGGCGTAGGGGTAGGGATGTCCTACGAGCAGTACTTC
CASGVGVGMSYEQYF
>many|TRBJ2-3|TRBV7-3|TRBD2
TGTGCCAGCAGCTTACTAAGCGGGGCCACAGATACGCAGTATTTT
CASSLLSGATDTQYF
>many|TRBJ1-5|TRBV20-1|TRBD1
TGCAGTGCTCGCAGGGACAGGGGAAAGCCCCAGCATTTT
CSARRDRGKPQHF
>.|TRBJ2-5|TRBV7-6|.
TGTGCCAGCAGCCTTCAGGGACGGCAAGAGACCCAGTACTTC
CASSLQGRQETQYF
>many|TRBJ1-3|TRBV3-1|.
TGTGCCAGCAGCCAAGTGGCAGGAGATGGAAACACCATATATTTT
CASSQVAGDGNTIYF
>many|TRBJ2-1|TRBV24-1|.
TGTGCCACCAGTGCGGTGGGCAGGGGTGGGAATGAGCAGTTCTTC
CATSAVGRGGNEQFF
>.|TRBJ1-3|TRBV2|.
TGTGCCAGCTTATCGTGGGAAGGCGGAAACACCATATATTTT
CASLSWEGGNTIYF
>many|TRBJ1-1|TRBV5-1|.
TGCGCCAGCAGCTACTTGATGAACACTGAAGCTTTCTTT
CASSYLMNTEAFF
>many|TRBJ2-3|TRBV5-1|.
TGCGCCAGCAGCTTGGGCAGGAGCACAGATACGCAGTATTTT
CASSLGRSTDTQYF
>many|TRBJ2-2|TRBV29-1|TRBD1
TGCAGCGTTCGTACAGGGGATACCGGGGAGCTGTTTTTT
CSVRTGDTGELFF
>.|TRBJ1-3|TRBV12-3/TRBV12-4|.
TGTGCCAGCAGCCTTTCGGGCTCTGGAAACACCATATATTTT
CASSLSGSGNTIYF
>.|TRBJ2-2|TRBV19|.
TGTGCCAGTAGTCAGGCCTCGAACACCGGGGAGCTGTTTTTT
CASSQASNTGELFF
>.|TRBJ1-2|TRBV5-4|.
TGTGCCAGCAGCTTCGGCGTTACAGGTCTTTATGGCTACACCTTC
CASSFGVTGLYGYTF
>.|TRBJ2-6|TRBV11-2|.
TGTGCCAGCAGCTTCCCCCTGACGGCCAACGTCCTGACTTTC
CASSFPLTANVLTF
>many|TRBJ2-1|TRBV10-3|.
TGTGCCATCAGTGAGTCGAAAGGGGTCGATGAGCAGTTCTTC
CAISESKGVDEQFF
>.|TRBJ2-7|TRBV5-6|.
TGTGCCAGCAGCTTGGGATTGGCAGGGATCCCCTACGAGCAGTACTTC
CASSLGLAGIPYEQYF
>many|TRBJ1-5|TRBV7-2|.
TGTGCCAGCGCCCAGGGAGGCAATAGCAATCAGCCCCAGCATTTT
CASAQGGNSNQPQHF
>many|TRBJ2-7|TRBV19|.
TGTGCCAGTAGTATAGCTGGGCTCGGCGAGCAGTACTTC
CASSIAGLGEQYF
>many|TRBJ2-7|TRBV10-3|.
TGTGCCACCGGGCGAGGCAGAACCTACGAGCAGTACTTC
CATGRGRTYEQYF
>many|TRBJ1-2|TRBV7-2|TRBD1
TGTGCCAGCAGCTTATATGGACAGGGGTACGGCTACACCTTC
CASSLYGQGYGYTF
>.|TRBJ1-6|TRBV7-8|TRBD1
TGTGCCAGCAGCCCGACAGGGGCAACGTCCTATAATTCACCCCTCCACTTT
CASSPTGATSYNSPLHF
>many|TRBJ2-1|TRBV27|.
TGTGCCAGCAGTTTTGGCAGGGACTATGAGCAGTTCTTC
CASSFGRDYEQFF
>many|TRBJ1-6|TRBV5-1|.
TGCGCCAGCAGCTTGGAACATCGGGTTCTCCACTTT
CASSLEHRVLHF
>once|TRBJ2-7|TRBV5-1|TRBD1
TGCGCCAGCAGCTGGACAGGTGACGAGCAGTACTTC
CASSWTGDEQYF
>few|TRBJ2-1|TRBV7-2|.
TGTGCCAGCAGCTCCACTAGGGAGCAGTTCTTC
CASSSTREQFF
>.|TRBJ1-1|TRBV18|.
TGTGCCAGCTCACTCCCTCAGGGTAAGGACACTGAAGCTTTCTTT
CASSLPQGKDTEAFF
>.|TRBJ1-2|TRBV2|.
TGTGCCAGCAGTGAAGCGCTTGGGGGAATATATTATGGCTACACCTTC
CASSEALGGIYYGYTF
>many|TRBJ2-1|TRBV3-1|.
TGTGCCAGCAGCCAAGTTGTAGGACAGAGTTACAATGAGCAGTTCTTC
CASSQVVGQSYNEQFF
>few|TRBJ2-1|TRBV27|.
TGTGCCAGCAATTCCCCCCGGAATGAGCAGTTCTTC
CASNSPRNEQFF
>few|TRBJ2-7|TRBV3-1|TRBD2
TGTGCCAGCAGCCGAGCGGGGGGGTCTTACGAGCAGTACTTC
CASSRAGGSYEQYF
>.|TRBJ2-3|TRBV10-1|.
TGCGCCAGCAGTATTCGAGTCACAGATACGCAGTATTTT
CASSIRVTDTQYF
>many|TRBJ1-1|TRBV2|.
TGTGCCAGCACCCAGGGAGATGAAGCTTTCTTT
CASTQGDEAFF
>.|TRBJ2-3|TRBV11-2|.
TGTGCCAGCAGCTTAGTTGGGGCCGGCACAGATACGCAGTATTTT
CASSLVGAGTDTQYF
>.|TRBJ1-1|TRBV5-6|.
TGTGCCAGCAGCTTGTCACATCAGGGGTCCGAGAACACTGAAGCTTTCTTT
CASSLSHQGSENTEAFF
>.|TRBJ1-5|TRBV4-2|.
TGTGCCAGCAGCCAAGATGGCCACCCCAATCAGCCCCAGCATTTT
CASSQDGHPNQPQHF
>many|TRBJ2-6|TRBV30|.
TGTGCCTTCCGCTCTGGGGCCAACGTCCTGACTTTC
CAFRSGANVLTF
>.|TRBJ2-5|TRBV28|.
TGTGCCAGCAGTTCGCCGGGATTGCACCAAGAGACCCAGTACTTC
CASSSPGLHQETQYF
>few|TRBJ2-1|TRBV2|TRBD2
TGTGCCAGCAGTGAAGCAGGATTCAGGGAGGGCAATGAGCAGTTCTTC
CASSEAGFREGNEQFF
>few|TRBJ2-1|TRBV4-3|TRBD2
TGCGCCAGCAGCCAAGGACTAGCGGGGTACAATGAGCAGTTCTTC
CASSQGLAGYNEQFF
>.|TRBJ1-3|TRBV12-3/TRBV12-4|.
TGTGCCAGCAGCACCGGGACATTCGGAAACACCATATATTTT
CASSTGTFGNTIYF
>.|TRBJ1-5|TRBV4-2|.
TGTGCCAGCAACCAAGAACCTCCAGGGTATAGCAATCAGCCCCAGCATTTT
CASNQEPPGYSNQPQHF
>.|TRBJ1-2|TRBV30|.
TGTGCCTGGAGGGCCTCAAACTACGAGCGGAGCTACACCTTC
CAWRASNYERSYTF
>many|TRBJ2-3|TRBV20-1|TRBD2
TGCAGTGCTAGAGAAACCGGGACTAGCGGTACAGATACGCAGTATTTT
CSARETGTSGTDTQYF
>many|TRBJ1-1|TRBV29-1|.
TGCAGCGTTGCGGGCAGGGCGGTAGTTGAAGCTTTCTTT
CSVAGRAVVEAFF
>many|TRBJ2-1|TRBV20-1|.
TGCAGTGCTATATTCAGGGGCGTGAGGACGAATGAGCAGTTCTTC
CSAIFRGVRTNEQFF
>.|TRBJ1-2|TRBV29-1|.
TGCAGCGTTGCGACCACTAACTATGGCTACACCTTC
CSVATTNYGYTF
>.|TRBJ2-3|TRBV5-6|TRBD1
TGTGCCAGCAGCCGTACGGGACAGACTAGCACAGATACGCAGTATTTT
CASSRTGQTSTDTQYF
>few|TRBJ2-3|TRBV7-9|TRBD2
TGTGCCAGCAGCCGAGCTAGCGGTGGGGCGCACACAGATACGCAGTATTTT
CASSRASGGAHTDTQYF
>many|TRBJ1-2|TRBV6-5|.
TGTGCCAGCAGTTACCGGGCCAGGGTGCATGGCTACACCTTC
CASSYRARVHGYTF